The 4 T cell receptor beta chains below come from one sample, sequenced in a study of blood T cell repertoires in COVID-19. Using immunoSEQ multiplex PCR, the repertoire was profiled, and TCRdb retains in-frame clones only, with some absent. The table shows under 300,000 clones, with around 80% occurring only once. Sequencing input: peripheral blood. These receptors all come from a woman under 30 with acute or convalescent COVID-19.

The chain links TRBV15 to TRBJ1-4, with 8 nucleotides matching TRBD1. This CDR3 contains 15 residues. Germline values: CDR1 LNHNV, CDR2 YYDKDF (reference sequence). V was clipped by 3 bases and J by 8 bases; unmatched bases: 8. CDR3 coding DNA: TGTGCCACCAGCAGGTCGGACAGGGCCCTGGAAAAACTGTTTTTT. Its protein is CATSRSDRALEKLFF.

The rearrangement uses TRBV7-3 and TRBJ2-1; D is uncertain. This CDR3 has 13 amino acids. Looked up from germline, CDR1 is SGHTA and CDR2 is FQGTGA. Trimming pared 3 bases from V and 5 bases from J, leaving 8 bases between. The CDR3 reads CASSLSRNNEQFF. The CDR3 region has the DNA TGTGCCAGCAGCTTGAGTAGAAACAATGAGCAGTTCTTC.

A remark on this clone: This specimen includes other DNA sequences encoding the same CDR3. The chain joins TRBV7-9 to TRBJ1-1; TRBD1 might be the D (6 bases). The V gene lost 5 bases and the J gene lost 5 bases, with 9 bases spanning the gap. This CDR3 has 12 amino acids. CDR1 is SEHNR and CDR2 is FQNEAQ in the germline V gene (reference sequence). The CDR3 DNA is TGTGCCAGCAGCCTAGACAGGACTGAAGCTTTCTTT. This gives the protein CASSLDRTEAFF.

The chain joins TRBV6-2 or TRBV6-3 to TRBJ2-7; 7 bases are shared with TRBD2. J was trimmed by 0 bases and V by 2 bases; bases with no gene match: 7. The germline gives CDR1 MNHEY, CDR2 SVGEGT. This CDR3 has 16 amino acids. The CDR3 here is CASSYLPRLASYEQYF. CDR3 DNA: TGTGCCAGCAGTTACCTCCCTCGACTAGCCTCCTACGAGCAGTACTTC.